This T cell receptor (beta chain) was observed in a study of cytomegalovirus exposure and HLA in healthy donors. Primers for the PCR totalled 60 Vbeta and 13 Jbeta. Clones were read by immunoSEQ multiplex PCR, and TCRdb kept only the in-frame ones, dropping some. The table includes roughly 140,000 clones, roughly 80% detected once. Trimming removed 5 bases from V and 6 bases from J, with 16 bases in between. Germline assignment: CDR1 LNHNV and CDR2 YYDKDF (reference sequence). The CDR3 covers 15 residues. Findings and caveats of the study: A few chains tied to CMV proved CMV antigen-specific in vitro. While the bulk of TCR sequences proved rare, some public TCRs turned up in many donors. Equally common other TCR beta chains were less clonally expanded than HLA-associated ones, a later analysis found. Within an earlier analysis, most TCR beta V segments proved productive either about 90% or about 30% of the time.

A word on this clone: Its specificity is not known.

Sequenced sample: PBMCs. The chain combines TRBV15 with TRBJ1-4, with TRBD1 as a possible D gene (5 bases). The sequence was obtained from a man in his forties or fifties in good health and CMV-seropositive. CDR3 sequence: CATSQSRGSYEKLFF. CDR3 sequence (DNA): TGTGCCACCAGCCAAAGTAGGGGTTCATATGAAAAACTGTTTTTT.